This T cell receptor (beta chain) was found in a study of blood T cell repertoires in COVID-19 (TCRdb year 2020). About the study as a whole: Collaborator samples came from the United States, Italy and Spain and covered acute and convalescent phases of COVID-19. Where available, HLA class I and class II types were obtained from metadata supplied by the sample provider rather than from assay-based typing. Nearly every sample came with metadata listing a de-identified subject ID, COVID-19 status, age in years and sex. The repertoires were made available in a free public database intended to serve as a resource for research on the immune response to SARS-CoV-2. The samples were drawn from the first 160 participants of the ongoing ImmuneRACE study and from 950 to 1,500 subjects provided by 6 global collaborators. Subjects who had been exposed to COVID-19, were actively infected with it, or had recovered from it provided the deeply sampled blood TCRbeta repertoires that made up the dataset. The prospective study material was composed of cDNA or gDNA derived from T cells, B-cell-depleted T cells, or PBMCs. Broader findings and caveats from the paper: The amount of clinical and demographic metadata varied by source and participant and was provided uncurated.

This clone has only one observation. Its target antigen remains unknown. No much larger clone exists at a distance of one base, and base qualities are not known. TCRbeta CDR3 regions were amplified from genomic DNA by means of the immunoSEQ Assay, a bias-controlled multiplex PCR. The authors processed their data as follows. Within the assay, amplification of reference gene primers was used to estimate how many nucleated cells each sample contained. To quantify the absolute abundance of each unique TCRbeta CDR3 rearrangement, sequence reads were collapsed and filtered. Productive Simpson clonality was computed per sample as the square root of Simpson's diversity index over productive rearrangements. The clones in this table, taken by TCRdb from immuneACCESS, are in-frame only. Not every clone is retained; where verified, under half of the shortfall comes from an unresolved V gene, and the cause of the rest is unknown. V, J and clone size are taken as reported in that table, and D and trimming were inferred from the DNA itself. The sample contains about 81,000 clones, 70% to 85% of them found a single time. The top ten clonotypes cover about an eighth of the sample.

Whole blood was collected in K2EDTA tubes by collaborating institutions according to the institutions' own protocols. For TCRbeta analysis, collaborators shipped samples as frozen whole blood, isolated PBMCs, or DNA extracted from either of those sample types. Sequences MNHEY (CDR1) and SVGAGI (CDR2) are obtained from the germline V gene. Relative to germline, V is 0 bases shorter and J is 6 bases shorter, with 11 bases between their ends. The cysteine opens and the phenylalanine closes a CDR3 of 15 amino acids. Here the CDR3 DNA is all that survives: 45 bases in frame from base 1. The chain links TRBV6-5 with TRBJ2-2; 6 matching bases give a weak D call of TRBD1. The sample consisted of peripheral blood. This clonotype was obtained from a human donor in a cohort sampled during active COVID-19. The DNA sequence is as follows: TGTGCCAGCAGTTACTCGACAGGAGCGCCCGGGGAGCTGTTTTTT. It specifies CASSYSTGAPGELFF.